This T cell receptor (beta chain) was found in a study of OX40 agonist ivuxolimab in advanced cancers. Study-wide background: The drug used for patients, ivuxolimab, was an agonistic anti-OX40 (CD134) antibody. The study gave patients intravenous ivuxolimab at 0.01 to 10 mg/kg every 2 weeks.

Whole-study results and caveats: The antigens recognized by the expanded peripheral T cells, that is their antigen specificity, were not determined. There were also nonresponders showing low normalized T-cell clonal expansion.

The CDR3 totals 17 residues. Germline V gene sequence: CDR1 SGHRS, CDR2 YFSETQ. Germline trimming cut 4 bases from V and 5 bases from J; bases unmatched to any gene: 9. Assay used: immunoSEQ multiplex PCR; TCRdb lists only in-frame clones, some missing. The table records 100,000 or so clones, more than 75% of them present only once. With regard to this clone: Its antigen remains unknown.

The clonotype was recovered from an adult with an advanced solid tumor such as melanoma, head and neck, liver or kidney cancer. This chain links TRBV5-1 with TRBJ2-3; 14 nucleotides match TRBD2. Material: CD4+ or CD8+ T cells sorted from blood, obtained in a trial of the OX40 agonist ivuxolimab. CDR3 protein: CASSRSGLAGVGDTQYF. The CDR3 coding sequence is TGCGCCAGCAGCAGATCGGGACTAGCGGGAGTAGGAGATACGCAGTATTTT.